The 21 T cell receptor beta chains in this list originate from one sample, sequenced in a study of blood T cells in healthy people across ages. A second PCR of roughly 7 to 11 cycles used a sample-barcoded 5' primer and a J-beta primer mix. TCRdb reprocessed the 5' RACE reads with MiXCR, giving one entry per CDR3 protein. Among around 1,600,000 distinct CDR3 sequences listed, 40% to 45% were seen once. The sample comprised blood. Every receptor here comes from a woman aged 18-29 years in good health.

The chain uses TRBV7-2 and TRBJ1-2; a weak D match, TRBD1 (5 bases). The CDR3 is made up of 14 amino acids. V lost 4 bases to trimming and J lost 6 bases, with 15 bases between them. Germline CDR1 reads SGHTA; CDR2 reads FQGNSA. CDR3 amino acids: CASSSRVHTDGYTF. The CDR3 DNA follows: TGTGCCAGCAGCTCCAGGGTTCACACTGATGGCTACACCTTC. Combining the CDR3 with reference TRBV7-2 and TRBJ1-2 gives the whole variable domain GAGVSQSPSNKVTEKGKDVELRCDPISGHTALYWYRQSLGQGLEFLIYFQGNSAPDKSGLPSDRFSAERTGGSVSTLTIQRTQQEDSAVYLCASSSRVHTDGYTFGSGTRLTVV.

The V call is TRBV7-2, the J call TRBJ1-2, with a possible D match to TRBD1 (6 bases). Trimming left V 2 bases short and J 4 bases short, with 14 bases between. Germline V gene data show CDR1 as SGHTA and CDR2 as FQGNSA. This CDR3 spans 15 amino acids. CDR3 nucleotides: TGTGCCAGCAGCTTACCAGGGGCGCAGGGCTATGGCTACACCTTC. This gives the protein CASSLPGAQGYGYTF.

The chain is built from TRBV2 and TRBJ2-4; D unresolved. V shed 9 bases and J shed 0 bases, with 15 bases lying between them. CDR1 and CDR2 from the germline V gene are SNHLY and FYNNEI. The CDR3 runs to 15 residues. CDR3 sequence reads: CASIDFSLAKNIQYF. Here the CDR3 DNA reads TGTGCCAGTATCGACTTCTCTTTAGCCAAAAACATTCAGTACTTC. Full variable domain (missing parts from reference TRBV2 and TRBJ2-4): EPEVTQTPSHQVTQMGQEVILRCVPISNHLYFYWYRQILGQKVEFLVSFYNNEISEKSEIFDDQFSVERPDGSNFTLKIRSTKLEDSAMYFCASIDFSLAKNIQYFGAGTRLSVL.

The chain combines TRBV4-2 with TRBJ2-7, with D perhaps TRBD2 (6 bases). The CDR3 runs to 15 residues. The germline V gene encodes CDR1 LGHNA and CDR2 YNFKEQ. Trimming left V 0 bases short and J 4 bases short, with 13 bases between. CDR3 residues: CASSQETGVGYEQYF. The CDR3 DNA reads as TGTGCCAGCAGCCAAGAAACGGGGGTAGGATACGAGCAGTACTTC.

Only a few counts were recorded for this clonotype. The CDR3 nucleotides read TGTGCCAGCAGCGTCGCAGGGTTCTCCTATAATTCACCCCTCCACTTT. This encodes CASSVAGFSYNSPLHF. V usage is TRBV9 and J usage is TRBJ1-6, with a tentative D call TRBD1 (5 bases). Trimming took 2 bases from V and 0 from J, leaving 9 bases between them. Per the germline V gene, CDR1 is SGDLS and CDR2 is YYNGEE. This CDR3 contains 16 residues.

In the case of this clonotype: A much larger clone sits a single nucleotide away, making a read error possible. This chain uses TRBV6-4 with TRBJ2-1; 7 positions match TRBD1. Germline V lookup: CDR1 MRHNA, CDR2 SNTAGT. The V gene end was trimmed by 0 bases and the J gene end by 0 bases; junction bases not matched to a gene: 8. CDR3 size: 18 residues. CDR3 coding DNA: TGTGCCAGCAGTGACTCCACAGGGGCCTGCGGCTCCTACAATGAGCAGTTCTTC. It yields the protein CASSDSTGACGSYNEQFF.

This rearrangement joins TRBV30 to TRBJ2-2, with D hard to call. This CDR3 is built from 13 residues. Trimming shortened V by 3 bases and J by 4 bases, and 9 bases separated the two germline ends. Germline CDR1 is GTSNPN and CDR2 is SVGIG (reference sequence). CDR3 loop: CAWSYWGTGELFF. The CDR3 DNA follows: TGTGCCTGGAGCTATTGGGGCACCGGGGAGCTGTTTTTT.

The chain has TRBV7-2 and TRBJ2-3, with D possibly TRBD2 on 7 matching bases. This CDR3 has 16 amino acids. The V end lost 1 base, the J end lost 9 bases, and 20 bases lay between the germline ends. The germline V gene encodes CDR1 SGHTA and CDR2 FQGNSA. This CDR3 reads CASSLEGGRGGMTQYF. The CDR3 DNA sequence: TGTGCCAGCAGCTTAGAAGGTGGGAGGGGGGGTATGACGCAGTATTTT.

The rearrangement links TRBV7-2 to TRBJ2-4; TRBD2 might be the D (6 bases). CDR1 and CDR2 from the germline V gene are SGHTA and FQGNSA. CDR3 size: 14 residues. Between the trimmed V and J ends, which lost 0 bases and 12 bases, there was a span of 15 bases. The CDR3 reads CASSLARGNAGQYF. In DNA, the CDR3 is TGTGCCAGCAGCTTAGCGCGGGGAAATGCCGGTCAGTACTTC.

This chain uses TRBV28 with TRBJ2-7; perhaps TRBD2 as D (5 bases). The CDR3 runs 13 residues. Germline V lookup: CDR1 MDHEN, CDR2 SYDVKM. Trimming pared 6 bases from V and 3 bases from J, leaving 12 bases between. The DNA for the CDR3 is TGTGCCAGCAGGCCGGAGGTGAACTACGAGCAGTACTTC. As protein: CASRPEVNYEQYF.

V and J are TRBV27 and TRBJ2-7; unclear D gene. Germline CDR1 MNHEY, CDR2 SMNVEV (reference sequence). This CDR3 has 16 residues. V lost 0 bases to trimming and J lost 3 bases, with 15 bases between them. In nucleotides, the CDR3 is TGTGCCAGCAGTTTATCGGCTCAAATGGGGAACTACGAGCAGTACTTC. It codes for CASSLSAQMGNYEQYF.

This clonotype was detected only a few times. The gene calls are TRBV27 and TRBJ1-1; 9 bases match TRBD1. V lost 2 bases, J lost 7 bases, and 5 bases stayed unmatched. Germline CDR1 reads MNHEY; CDR2 reads SMNVEV (reference sequence). CDR3 length equals 14 residues. The CDR3 coding sequence is TGTGCCAGCAGTTTAACAGGGGGCGAGGGTGAAGCTTTCTTT. Translated, it gives CASSLTGGEGEAFF.

In its sample, this clonotype was seen a few times. CDR3 in DNA: TGCAGTGAAGGGGCAGGCTCGCATGGCTACACCTTC. It codes for CSEGAGSHGYTF. V usage is TRBV20-1 and J usage is TRBJ1-2, with D possibly being TRBD1 (5 bases). V lost 7 bases and J lost 6, with 15 bases in between. The CDR3 is 12 amino acids. The V gene's germline CDR1 is DFQATT and CDR2 SNEGSKA (reference sequence).

The chain combines TRBV19 with TRBJ2-1, with a possible D match to TRBD1 (6 bases). This CDR3 is 16 amino acids long. CDR1 is LNHDA, CDR2 SQIVND, per germline (reference sequence). V was shortened by 7 bases and J by 7 bases, with 23 bases between the two germline ends. CDR3 loop: CASNPGDWGLGNEQFF. In DNA form, the CDR3 reads TGTGCCAGTAACCCAGGTGATTGGGGGCTAGGGAATGAGCAGTTCTTC. Combining the CDR3 with reference TRBV19 and TRBJ2-1 gives the whole variable domain DGGITQSPKYLFRKEGQNVTLSCEQNLNHDAMYWYRQDPGQGLRLIYYSQIVNDFQKGDIAEGYSVSREKKESFPLTVTSAQKNPTAFYLCASNPGDWGLGNEQFFGPGTRLTVL.

Here the CDR3 DNA reads TGTGCCAGCAGCAAAGCGGGGCGGGGGGCAGTTAGTACTGAGCAGTACTTC. It is translated as CASSKAGRGAVSTEQYF. The chain uses TRBV21-1 and TRBJ2-4; the table's D call, TRBD2, was not checked against the DNA. TRBV21-1 is recorded as a pseudogene. CDR3 length equals 17 residues.

The table lists this clonotype with a few counts. The gene calls are TRBV27 and TRBJ1-1; 9 positions match TRBD1. Unmatched junction bases numbered 12, after V lost 4 bases and J lost 3 bases. This CDR3 has 17 amino acids. Germline CDR1 MNHEY, CDR2 SMNVEV (reference sequence). The DNA for the CDR3 is TGTGCCAGCAGTTGGGGACAGGGTATGAAATGGGACACTGAAGCTTTCTTT. The encoded protein is CASSWGQGMKWDTEAFF.

The rearrangement joins TRBV12-3 or TRBV12-4 to TRBJ2-7; TRBD2 matches at 7 bases. CDR3 length: 16 residues. The junction had 14 bases not matched to a gene; V was cut back by 8 bases and J by 1 base. CDR3 bases: TGTGCCAGCGCCTTAGTGGGGGGGAGGCCATCCTACGAGCAGTACTTC. Translation: CASALVGGRPSYEQYF.

This clonotype was seen many times. DNA of the CDR3: TGTGCCAGCAGTCCGCTTGGAGCGGGAGGGGATGAGCAGTTCTTC. This translates into CASSPLGAGGDEQFF. The J gene is TRBJ2-1, the V gene TRBV14; 10 bases agree with TRBD2. The V gene end was trimmed by 6 bases and the J gene end by 8 bases; junction bases not matched to a gene: 10. Germline assignment: CDR1 SGHDN and CDR2 FVKESK. This CDR3 spans 15 amino acids.

The table lists this clonotype with a few counts. The DNA for the CDR3 is TGTGCCAGCACCGGACCGGGGGGAAACACCATATATTTT. It specifies CASTGPGGNTIYF. This chain links TRBV6-5 with TRBJ1-3; D gene unclear. Per germline, CDR1 MNHEY and CDR2 SVGAGI. Trimming cost V 7 bases and J 4 bases, with 11 bases left between them. This CDR3 has 13 amino acids.

This clonotype appeared a few times. The chain is built from TRBV5-5 and TRBJ1-6; the D is unclear. In germline, CDR1 is SGHKS, CDR2 YYEKEE (reference sequence). The CDR3 consists of 16 residues. The V and J ends lost 5 bases and 6 bases respectively, with 18 bases between them. The CDR3 spells CASRQKLFEANSPLHF. CDR3 in DNA: TGTGCCAGCAGGCAGAAGCTGTTTGAAGCTAATTCACCCCTCCACTTT.

This clonotype was counted only a few times. V gene TRBV21-1 combines with J gene TRBJ2-3. TRBV21-1 is termed a pseudogene. CDR3 length: 11 amino acids. This CDR3 is CASRRLDTQYF. The DNA for the CDR3 is TGTGCCAGCAGACGCCTTGATACGCAGTATTTT.